Given below is one TCR beta chain in context. CDR1 SGHRS and CDR2 YFSETQ come from the germline V gene. Deletions cut 0 bases from V and 2 bases from J, with 5 bases between. The CDR3 loop spans 13 amino acids. The data originate from a study of cytotoxic CD8 clonotypes in ibrutinib-treated CLL. This table comes from immunoSEQ multiplex PCR, and its TCRdb copy is limited to in-frame clones, with some not included. There are under 200,000 clones in the sample; roughly 80% occur only once, and less than 6% lies in the top ten. The V gene is TRBV5-1, the J gene TRBJ1-1; D is undetermined. This sequence originates from a human donor with chronic lymphocytic leukemia. Sequenced here: PBMCs, sampled after 24 months of ibrutinib treatment. The CDR3 region is CASSLGTNTEAFF. In DNA, the CDR3 is TGCGCCAGCAGCTTGGGGACCAACACTGAAGCTTTCTTT. The full variable domain, its missing parts supplied by reference TRBV5-1 and TRBJ1-1, is KAGVTQTPRYLIKTRGQQVTLSCSPISGHRSVSWYQQTPGQGLQFLFEYFSETQRNKGNFPGRFSGRQFSNSRSEMNVSTLELGDSALYLCASSLGTNTEAFFGQGTRLTVV.